This TCR beta chain was sequenced in a study of control samples from healthy donors and cancer patients. The table came from immunoSEQ multiplex PCR; TCRdb's copy has only in-frame clones and leaves some out. The table shows under 150,000 clones, with about 91% occurring only once. Germline V gene lookup returns CDR1 GTSNPN and CDR2 SVGIG (reference sequence). The V gene end was trimmed by 4 bases and the J gene end by 4 bases; junction bases not matched to a gene: 9. The CDR3 covers 14 residues. Sequenced input: blood. This chain links TRBV30 with TRBJ2-5, with TRBD2 matching over 7 bases. This receptor was taken from a man aged 35-49 years in good health. The CDR3 sequence is CAWIPGGVGETQYF. DNA of the CDR3: TGTGCCTGGATCCCGGGGGGAGTGGGAGAGACCCAGTACTTC.